This T cell receptor (beta chain) is from a study of T cell responses to AZD1222 COVID-19 vaccine (dated by TCRdb to the early 2020s). Regarding the research as a whole: A total of about 250 trial participants underwent TCR sequencing, of whom 207 had received two doses of AZD1222 and some 25 had received two doses of the MenACWY control vaccine. Trial participants were enrolled by age into 18-55, 56-69 and 70-plus year subgroups, with 148, 28 and 57 TCR-sequenced participants respectively. What the authors observed across the whole study: In the small 56-69-year group, the increase in depth fell short of significance, most likely because of low power. After two AZD1222 doses, spike-specific TCR breadth and depth were significantly higher than at day 0 and than in MenACWY recipients. Conclusions about previously exposed vaccinees were limited because only 5 or 6 AZD1222 recipients were SARS-CoV-2 seropositive at baseline. Because no day 14 peak-response samples were available, the repertoires could be characterized only after the peak T cell response. Reportedly, close to half of the unique spike-specific TCRs recognized epitopes lying outside the regions that are mutated in the B.1.351 and B.1.1.7 variants. The vaccine-associated CD4 TCRs covered the entire spike protein, and the dominant responses fell in regions 160-218 and 743-854. Most participants were white British and females outnumbered males, and the authors suggested that clonal diversity may have been underestimated.

Inclusive of the bounding cysteine and phenylalanine, the CDR3 is 12 residues long. Left in the record is the CDR3 DNA by itself, 36 bases read in frame from the first base. CDR1 and CDR2, per the germline V gene (reference sequence), are WNHNN and SYGVQD. A distance of 16 bases separates the germline ends of V and J, which lose 11 bases and 6 bases respectively. The CDR3 regions of human TCRbeta chains were subjected to immunosequencing. The authors' pipeline ran thus. Repertoire TCRs were checked for matches against a reference library of SARS-CoV-2-specific TCRs that had been generated using the MIRA antigen-specificity platform. Breadth was defined as the fraction of unique TCRs that were SARS-CoV-2-associated, and depth was defined as the fraction of total T cells that were SARS-CoV-2-associated. Each spike-specific TCR was assigned to its reactive spike region and to a CD4 or CD8 class using the MIRA data. Log10-transformed breadth and depth values were compared by one-way ANOVA with Sidak's multiple comparisons tests. TCRdb mirrors the immuneACCESS table, restricted to in-frame sequences. Some clones are absent from its copies; in checked studies, under half trace to an unresolved V gene, and the reason for the others is unknown. Clone size and the V and J calls come from that table; the DNA yielded D and trimming. In this sample the table shows 140,000 to 150,000 clones, 85% to 95% of which occur a single time. The top ten constitute around 10% of the sample.

The sample's time point, from its label and the paper: sample from adult after SARS-CoV-2 infection, after symptom onset. A couple of convalescent COVID-19 patients, sampled after symptom onset from adults with prior SARS-CoV-2 infection, were also TCR-sequenced for comparison. About this clone: The specificity of this receptor is unknown. No much larger clonotype is one base removed from it; base qualities were not supplied.

This sample comprised peripheral blood, obtained after recovery from COVID-19. Recombination linked TRBV10-1 to TRBJ1-2; TRBD1 is perhaps the D gene, given 5 matching bases. This clonotype was obtained from an adult who had recovered from COVID-19. CDR3 protein: CAARGGLNGYTF. The nucleotide sequence is TGCGCCGCCCGGGGGGGGTTGAATGGCTACACCTTC.